These 32 T cell receptor beta chains share one sample of origin, sequenced in a study of blood T cell repertoires in COVID-19 (TCRdb year 2020). Library preparation used the immunoSEQ multiplex PCR assay. Not all clones reach the TCRdb copy of this immuneACCESS table, which keeps in-frame sequences only. Checked studies attribute under half of the gap to unresolved V genes and leave the rest unexplained. The sample records about 24,000 clones, about 88% of which are singletons. Clones ranked in the top ten supply approximately 19% of the sample. The sequencing sample was made of peripheral blood. The receptors were sampled from a human donor in a cohort sampled during active COVID-19.

The gene calls are TRBV9 and TRBJ2-1, with 7 bases identical to TRBD2. The trim removed 0 bases at V and 5 bases at J, leaving 8 bases unmatched. This CDR3 region has 16 residues. Per the germline V gene, CDR1 is SGDLS and CDR2 is YYNGEE. The chain's CDR3 is CASSVGSGLEHNEQFF. The DNA of the CDR3 is TGTGCCAGCAGCGTAGGTTCCGGACTAGAGCACAATGAGCAGTTCTTC.

For the CDR3, the DNA is TGTGCCAGCAGCGTAGGTGGACAGGGGGCTGGCGAGCAGTACTTC. This sequence encodes CASSVGGQGAGEQYF. This sequence joins TRBV9 and TRBJ2-7; TRBD1 aligns across 11 bases. The germline V gene encodes CDR1 SGDLS and CDR2 YYNGEE. The CDR3 has 15 amino acids. With 0 bases clipped from V and 6 bases from J, the junction kept 5 bases outside the gene matches.

The rearrangement links TRBV5-1 to TRBJ2-1; TRBD2 aligns across 11 bases. The length of the CDR3 is 15 residues. The germline gives CDR1 SGHRS, CDR2 YFSETQ. The V gene end was trimmed by 4 bases and the J gene end by 10 bases; junction bases not matched to a gene: 10. CDR3 in amino acids: CASSITSGSPWEQFF. CDR3 sequence (DNA): TGCGCCAGCAGCATCACTAGCGGGAGCCCTTGGGAGCAGTTCTTC.

The chain uses TRBV2 and TRBJ2-6; a weak D match, TRBD2 (7 bases). Trimming shortened V by 4 bases and J by 0 bases, and 19 bases separated the two germline ends. The CDR3 runs to 19 residues. The germline gives CDR1 SNHLY, CDR2 FYNNEI. CDR3 amino acids: CASSGRLGGLSSGANVLTF. In DNA, the CDR3 is TGTGCCAGCAGTGGTCGATTGGGGGGGCTGAGCTCTGGGGCCAACGTCCTGACTTTC.

The chain has TRBV23-1 and TRBJ2-4, with D maybe TRBD2 (5 bases). TRBV23-1 is an ORF; its function is uncertain. V gave up 1 base and J gave up 1 base, with 11 bases separating them. The CDR3 spans 16 residues. CDR3 in amino acids: CASSQFGPGAKNIQYF. For the CDR3, the DNA is TGCGCCAGCAGTCAATTTGGTCCGGGGGCCAAAAACATTCAGTACTTC.

The chain couples TRBV6-5 to TRBJ2-1, with 11 bases that match TRBD1. The trim removed 5 bases at V and 4 bases at J, leaving 4 bases unmatched. The length of the CDR3 is 15 residues. Germline-derived CDR1 and CDR2 are MNHEY and SVGAGI. The CDR3: CASSRTGGDYNEQFF. The CDR3 DNA reads as TGTGCCAGCAGTCGGACAGGGGGCGATTACAATGAGCAGTTCTTC.

This chain uses TRBV29-1 with TRBJ2-5; no reliable D call. Germline-derived CDR1 and CDR2 are SQVTM and ANQGSEA. V lost 8 bases, J lost 4 bases, and 29 bases lay in between. The CDR3 contains 17 residues. CDR3 in amino acids: CSSKVLKAGSVGETQYF. CDR3 DNA sequence: TGCAGCTCAAAGGTACTCAAGGCCGGGTCTGTGGGAGAGACCCAGTACTTC.

The gene calls are TRBV30 and TRBJ1-4; 8 bases align to TRBD1. With V trimmed by 2 bases and J by 7 bases, 6 bases remained unmatched. From germline, CDR1 is GTSNPN and CDR2 SVGIG (reference sequence). The CDR3 consists of 14 residues. CDR3: CAWSTTGVIEKLFF. CDR3 nucleotides: TGTGCCTGGAGTACGACAGGGGTGATTGAAAAACTGTTTTTT.

The chain employs TRBV6-5 and TRBJ1-3; D is perhaps TRBD1 (5 bases). V lost 5 bases and J 0 bases, leaving 8 bases between the germline ends. The CDR3 is 14 amino acids. The germline CDR1 and CDR2 sequences are MNHEY and SVGAGI. The CDR3 reads CASSRTNSGNTIYF. The CDR3 DNA follows: TGTGCCAGCAGTAGGACAAACTCTGGAAACACCATATATTTT.

Judged by abundance, this clone is medium-sized. The chain employs TRBV5-5 and TRBJ1-2; tentative D call: TRBD1 (5 bases). The V gene lost 2 bases and the J gene lost 2 bases, with 16 bases spanning the gap. CDR3 length: 16 residues. Germline CDR1 is SGHKS and CDR2 is YYEKEE (reference sequence). In DNA, the CDR3 is TGTGCCAGCAGCTTTGTCGTAGGGGAAAGCAACTATGGCTACACCTTC. Its translation is CASSFVVGESNYGYTF.

The sample holds a few counts of this clone. This sequence joins TRBV5-4 and TRBJ2-7, with TRBD2 matching 9 bases. The CDR3 contains 16 residues. V shed 0 bases, J shed 7 bases, and the junction held 11 bases outside the gene matches. The V gene's germline CDR1 is SGHNT and CDR2 YYREEE (reference sequence). In DNA form, the CDR3 reads TGTGCCAGCAGCTTGGCCCCGGGACTAGCCCCACGAGAGCAGTACTTC. As protein: CASSLAPGLAPREQYF.

V is TRBV19 and J is TRBJ2-4; 8 bases line up with TRBD1. Germline V CDR1 and CDR2: LNHDA, SQIVND (reference sequence). V dropped 3 bases and J dropped 2; count of bases not matched to a gene: 6. The CDR3 covers 16 residues. CDR3 in DNA: TGTGCCAGTAGTATTCAGGGGGCGCTGACCAAAAACATTCAGTACTTC. Protein: CASSIQGALTKNIQYF.

The J gene is TRBJ1-2, the V gene TRBV10-1, with TRBD1 as a possible D gene (6 bases). Trimming took 0 bases from V and 4 from J, leaving 12 bases between them. Germline loops: CDR1 WNHNN, CDR2 SYGVQD (reference sequence). This CDR3 region has 15 residues. The CDR3 DNA sequence: TGCGCCAGCAGTGAGTCGGCAGGGGACACCTATGGCTACACCTTC. It codes for CASSESAGDTYGYTF.

This chain connects TRBV7-9 to TRBJ2-5; TRBD2 is a possible D gene (5 bases). Germline CDR1 reads SEHNR; CDR2 reads FQNEAQ (reference sequence). V dropped 0 bases and J dropped 9 bases, with 8 bases sitting between them. There are 12 residues in the CDR3. The CDR3 here is CASSLAQAAQYF. Written as DNA, the CDR3 is TGTGCCAGCAGCTTAGCCCAAGCGGCCCAGTACTTC.

This clone was observed a few times. The chain links TRBV7-9 to TRBJ2-1; no reliable D call. The V gene lost 5 bases and the J gene lost 15 bases, with 11 bases spanning the gap. Looked up from germline, CDR1 is SEHNR and CDR2 is FQNEAQ (reference sequence). This CDR3 spans 10 amino acids. CDR3: CASSQTRGFF. The CDR3 coding sequence is TGTGCCAGCAGCCAAACACGAGGGTTCTTC.

This chain's CDR3 is CASSPMRHDREPLHF. CDR3 DNA sequence: TGTGCCAGCTCACCCATGCGACATGATCGCGAACCCCTCCACTTT. The V gene is TRBV18, the J gene TRBJ1-6; D gene uncertain. The V end lost 3 bases, the J end lost 12 bases, and 18 bases lay between the germline ends. Germline V CDR1 and CDR2: KGHSH, LQKENI. The CDR3 contains 15 residues.

This rearrangement joins TRBV6-5 to TRBJ1-5; D gene unclear. V lost 10 bases and J lost 6, with 19 bases in between. The CDR3 consists of 14 residues. Germline-derived CDR1 and CDR2 are MNHEY and SVGAGI. The CDR3 loop is CATRRSGTGQPQHF. The CDR3 coding sequence is TGTGCCACCCGGAGGTCGGGAACGGGTCAGCCCCAGCATTTT.

This sequence joins TRBV13 and TRBJ1-1; D not certain. Germline-derived CDR1 and CDR2 are PRHDT and FYEKMQ (reference sequence). This CDR3 has 13 residues. Trimming left V 5 bases short and J 2 bases short, with 9 bases between. CDR3 DNA sequence: TGTGCCAGCAGCCGGAACAGTAACACTGAAGCTTTCTTT. Its protein is CASSRNSNTEAFF.

The chain recombines TRBV19 with TRBJ1-2; TRBD1 matches at 8 bases. Germline V gives CDR1 LNHDA, CDR2 SQIVND (reference sequence). V shed 5 bases and J 7 bases; nucleotides not matched to a gene: 6. The CDR3 has 13 amino acids. The CDR3 reads CASSVDRVTGYTF. In DNA, the CDR3 is TGTGCCAGTAGTGTGGACAGGGTTACTGGCTACACCTTC.

CDR3 loop: CASMVGITNTGELFF. CDR3 DNA sequence: TGTGCCAGTATGGTGGGCATAACCAACACCGGGGAGCTGTTTTTT. The chain joins TRBV19 to TRBJ2-2; no reliable D call. V lost 7 bases to trimming and J lost 2 bases, with 14 bases between them. CDR1 is LNHDA, CDR2 SQIVND, per germline (reference sequence). The CDR3 consists of 15 residues.

The V gene is TRBV6-6, the J gene TRBJ2-2; D is perhaps TRBD1 (6 bases). The CDR3 is made up of 14 amino acids. In germline, CDR1 is MNHNY, CDR2 SVGAGI (reference sequence). Trimming took off 7 bases at V and 1 base at J, with 10 bases between the two ends. The CDR3 region is CASMPDRNTGELFF. In DNA form, the CDR3 reads TGTGCCAGCATGCCGGACAGGAACACCGGGGAGCTGTTTTTT.

This clone was found a few times. The chain links TRBV4-1 to TRBJ2-7, with 7 bases fitting TRBD2. CDR1 is MGHRA, CDR2 YSYEKL, per germline. V trimming: 4 bases; J trimming: 2 bases; junction bases outside the gene matches: 8. This CDR3 comprises 15 residues. The chain's CDR3 is CASSLKAGTTYEQYF. CDR3 bases: TGCGCCAGCAGCCTAAAAGCGGGAACTACCTACGAGCAGTACTTC.

The chain has TRBV5-8 and TRBJ1-5; no clear D gene. The V and J ends lost 6 bases and 0 bases respectively, with 13 bases between them. From germline, CDR1 is SGHTS and CDR2 YDEGEE. The CDR3 extends over 15 amino acids. DNA of the CDR3: TGTGCCAGCACTCGGATCGGGGATAGCAATCAGCCCCAGCATTTT. Translated, it gives CASTRIGDSNQPQHF.

The chain recombines TRBV30 with TRBJ2-5; 9 bases line up with TRBD2. The germline CDR1 and CDR2 sequences are GTSNPN and SVGIG (reference sequence). V was pared by 1 base and J by 4 bases, with 4 bases of the junction left unmatched. The CDR3 consists of 14 residues. The CDR3 DNA follows: TGTGCCTGGAGTGGGGCGGGAGGGCCAGAGACCCAGTACTTC. This encodes CAWSGAGGPETQYF.

This chain links TRBV10-3 with TRBJ2-7, with 10 bases aligning to TRBD1. The CDR3 spans 13 residues. V trimming: 5 bases; J trimming: 4 bases; junction bases outside the gene matches: 2. Germline V gene sequence: CDR1 ENHRY, CDR2 SYGVKD. CDR3 protein: CAISPGQGYEQYF. CDR3 in DNA: TGTGCCATCAGTCCGGGACAGGGGTACGAGCAGTACTTC.

The chain is built from TRBV19 and TRBJ1-4, with D hard to call. Germline CDR1 LNHDA, CDR2 SQIVND (reference sequence). Trimming took 6 bases from V and 7 from J, leaving 15 bases between them. CDR3 length: 14 residues. The CDR3 loop is CASSPQRTSEKLFF. In nucleotides, the CDR3 is TGTGCCAGTAGCCCCCAGAGGACTTCTGAAAAACTGTTTTTT. Full variable domain (missing parts from reference TRBV19 and TRBJ1-4): DGGITQSPKYLFRKEGQNVTLSCEQNLNHDAMYWYRQDPGQGLRLIYYSQIVNDFQKGDIAEGYSVSREKKESFPLTVTSAQKNPTAFYLCASSPQRTSEKLFFGSGTQLSVL.

This clone is a singleton in its sample. The chain combines TRBV5-1 with TRBJ2-2, with 10 bases that match TRBD1. The CDR3 totals 15 residues. CDR1 and CDR2 (germline): SGHRS, YFSETQ. V trimming: 2 bases; J trimming: 8 bases; junction bases outside the gene matches: 6. CDR3 sequence reads: CASSFPGQGSGELFF. Written as DNA, the CDR3 is TGCGCCAGCAGCTTCCCGGGACAGGGGTCAGGGGAGCTGTTTTTT.

This clone was seen a handful of times. The chain couples TRBV4-2 to TRBJ1-1; D uncertain. CDR3 length: 12 amino acids. Trimming cost V 1 base and J 7 bases, with 7 bases left between them. Germline lookup yields CDR1 LGHNA and CDR2 YNFKEQ. CDR3 bases: TGTGCCAGCAGCCAAGCCCGGGGTGAAGCTTTCTTT. The encoded protein is CASSQARGEAFF.

V gene TRBV7-2 combines with J gene TRBJ2-1; 7 nucleotides align to TRBD1. V was clipped by 4 bases and J by 1 base; unmatched bases: 4. There are 15 residues in the CDR3. Germline CDR1 is SGHTA and CDR2 is FQGNSA. The CDR3 here is CASSSDRDSYNEQFF. CDR3 DNA sequence: TGTGCCAGCAGCTCCGACAGGGATTCCTACAATGAGCAGTTCTTC.

V and J are TRBV10-3 and TRBJ2-7, with a weak D call TRBD1 (6 bases). CDR3 length equals 15 residues. The germline V gene encodes CDR1 ENHRY and CDR2 SYGVKD. V lost 6 bases, J lost 0 bases, and 15 bases lay in between. The CDR3 spells CAIRDRSLISYEQYF. The CDR3 DNA reads TGTGCCATCAGGGACAGAAGTTTAATCTCCTACGAGCAGTACTTC.

This clone appeared once. At one end the junction does not follow the germline gene, possibly because of a read error. V is TRBV7-2 and J is TRBJ2-1; D is perhaps TRBD1 (6 bases). Germline CDR1 and CDR2: SGHTA and FQGNSA. There are 15 residues in the CDR3. This CDR3 is CASSLGRGYYNEQFF. CDR3 sequence (DNA): TGTGCCAGCAGTTTAGGCAGGGGCTACTACAATGAGCAGTTCTTC.

The rearrangement joins TRBV5-1 to TRBJ2-1; D not resolved. Trimming removed 2 bases from V and 6 bases from J, with 18 bases in between. Germline V gives CDR1 SGHRS, CDR2 YFSETQ. The CDR3 extends over 16 amino acids. The chain's CDR3 is CASSFSGLRNGNEQFF. The CDR3 nucleotides are TGCGCCAGCAGCTTTTCTGGGTTGAGGAACGGCAATGAGCAGTTCTTC. The whole variable domain, remainder taken from reference TRBV5-1 and TRBJ2-1, is KAGVTQTPRYLIKTRGQQVTLSCSPISGHRSVSWYQQTPGQGLQFLFEYFSETQRNKGNFPGRFSGRQFSNSRSEMNVSTLELGDSALYLCASSFSGLRNGNEQFFGPGTRLTVL.